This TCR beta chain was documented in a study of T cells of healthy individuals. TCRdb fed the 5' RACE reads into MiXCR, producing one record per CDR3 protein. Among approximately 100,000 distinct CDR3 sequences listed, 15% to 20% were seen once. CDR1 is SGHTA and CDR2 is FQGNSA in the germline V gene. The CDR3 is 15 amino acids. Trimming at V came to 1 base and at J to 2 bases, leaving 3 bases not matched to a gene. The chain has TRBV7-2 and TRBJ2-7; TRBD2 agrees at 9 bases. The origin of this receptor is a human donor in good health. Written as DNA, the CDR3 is TGTGCCAGCAGCTTAGGACTAGCGGCGACCTACGAGCAGTACTTC. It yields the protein CASSLGLAATYEQYF. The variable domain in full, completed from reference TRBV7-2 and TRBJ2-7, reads GAGVSQSPSNKVTEKGKDVELRCDPISGHTALYWYRQSLGQGLEFLIYFQGNSAPDKSGLPSDRFSAERTGGSVSTLTIQRTQQEDSAVYLCASSLGLAATYEQYFGPGTRLTVT.